A single sample is the source of the 26 T cell receptor beta chains below, sequenced in a study of T cell repertoires in cytomegalovirus infection. From the reads, TCRdb called clonotypes with MiXCR, one entry per CDR3 protein. The sample comprises hundreds of thousands of distinct CDR3 sequences, roughly 35% of which are singletons, and 2.8% rests with the top ten. Sequenced input: PBMCs. All receptors come from a human donor in good health (CMV status not recorded). Some clones in this sample may be carry-over from other donors' samples.

This clonotype was observed a few times. V gene TRBV7-8 combines with J gene TRBJ2-7; 9 bases match TRBD2. Germline loops: CDR1 SGHVS, CDR2 FQNEAQ. The ends lost 5 bases at V and 2 bases at J; junction bases unmatched: 7. The CDR3 loop spans 15 amino acids. The CDR3 sequence: CASSRRTSVPYEQYF. CDR3 sequence (DNA): TGTGCCAGCAGCCGAAGGACTAGCGTTCCCTACGAGCAGTACTTC.

V is TRBV28 and J is TRBJ2-1; 9 positions agree with TRBD2. This CDR3 is 15 amino acids long. Germline V gene sequence: CDR1 MDHEN, CDR2 SYDVKM. V was clipped by 5 bases and J by 5 bases; unmatched bases: 7. DNA for the CDR3: TGTGCCAGCAGTATGACTAGCGGAGGGGACAATGAGCAGTTCTTC. Translation gives CASSMTSGGDNEQFF. Full variable domain (rest looked up from reference TRBV28 and TRBJ2-1): DVKVTQSSRYLVKRTGEKVFLECVQDMDHENMFWYRQDPGLGLRLIYFSYDVKMKEKGDIPEGYSVSREKKERFSLILESASTNQTSMYLCASSMTSGGDNEQFFGPGTRLTVL.

Note on this clonotype: A much larger clone differs by one base, so this may be a read error. This chain joins TRBV7-6 and TRBJ1-1, with a possible D match to TRBD1 (5 bases). CDR3 size: 14 residues. CDR1 is SGHVS and CDR2 is FNYEAQ in the germline V gene. Trimming shortened V by 4 bases and J by 5 bases, and 14 bases separated the two germline ends. The CDR3 is CASSSVGEQTEAFF. In nucleotides, the CDR3 is TGTGCCAGCAGCTCCGTAGGGGAACAGACTGAAGCTTTCTTT.

J is TRBJ1-1 and V is TRBV6-5; 9 bases map to TRBD1. The V gene end was trimmed by 0 bases and the J gene end by 1 base; junction bases not matched to a gene: 6. Germline V CDR1 and CDR2: MNHEY, SVGAGI. The CDR3 consists of 17 residues. CDR3 sequence (DNA): TGTGCCAGCAGTTACTCCTGGGACAGGGACGGGAACACTGAAGCTTTCTTT. Its protein product is CASSYSWDRDGNTEAFF.

This clonotype was detected only a few times. The rearrangement uses TRBV19 and TRBJ1-1, with 10 bases aligning to TRBD1. The CDR3 contains 14 residues. The ends lost 8 bases at V and 9 bases at J; junction bases unmatched: 12. CDR1 and CDR2 from the germline V gene are LNHDA and SQIVND (reference sequence). Here the CDR3 reads CASQLPGTGVKAFF. DNA of the CDR3: TGTGCCAGTCAGCTTCCGGGGACAGGGGTGAAAGCTTTCTTT.

The V call is TRBV11-2, the J call TRBJ2-1, with TRBD1 identical over 8 bases. Germline assignment: CDR1 SGHAT and CDR2 FQNNGV. Trimming took 4 bases from V and 15 from J; bases not matched to a gene: 17. CDR3 length: 15 amino acids. As DNA, the CDR3 is TGTGCCAGCAGCTCCCTGGCAGGGGGCTCTAGCAATCCGTTCTTC. Translation gives CASSSLAGGSSNPFF.

The chain has TRBV11-2 and TRBJ2-3; weak D call: TRBD1 (6 bases). V was clipped by 3 bases and J by 1 base, with 11 bases between them. Germline CDR1 is SGHAT and CDR2 is FQNNGV. The length of the CDR3 is 15 residues. The CDR3 loop reads CASSLDAGGTDTQYF. The CDR3 DNA reads TGTGCCAGCAGCTTGGATGCAGGGGGCACAGATACGCAGTATTTT.

This chain connects TRBV11-2 to TRBJ1-6, with no clear D. The V and J ends lost 0 bases and 7 bases respectively, with 13 bases between them. The V gene's germline CDR1 is SGHAT and CDR2 FQNNGV. CDR3 size: 16 residues. The CDR3 sequence: CASSLDPDLVNSPLHF. CDR3 DNA: TGTGCCAGCAGCTTAGATCCCGACCTCGTAAATTCACCCCTCCACTTT.

This clonotype has at least ten counts. The rearrangement uses TRBV7-9 and TRBJ2-5; D is perhaps TRBD2 (5 bases). CDR3 length: 13 residues. V gave up 4 bases and J gave up 2 bases, with 8 bases separating them. The V gene's germline CDR1 is SEHNR and CDR2 FQNEAQ (reference sequence). The CDR3 loop is CASSSGIQETQYF. As DNA, the CDR3 is TGTGCCAGCAGCTCCGGGATACAAGAGACCCAGTACTTC.

The chain uses TRBV4-2 and TRBJ2-2; 9 positions agree with TRBD1. The CDR3 consists of 16 residues. V was pared by 4 bases and J by 3 bases, with 6 bases of the junction left unmatched. The germline V gene has CDR1 LGHNA and CDR2 YNFKEQ. CDR3 region: CASSRGTGWDTGELFF. CDR3 in DNA: TGTGCCAGCAGCCGAGGGACAGGGTGGGACACCGGGGAGCTGTTTTTT.

This clonotype has only a few counts. The chain uses TRBV28 and TRBJ2-4; tentative D call: TRBD2 (5 bases). The germline gives CDR1 MDHEN, CDR2 SYDVKM. Trimming removed 2 bases from V and 1 base from J, with 15 bases in between. This CDR3 is built from 17 residues. CDR3 bases: TGTGCCAGCAGTTTAGCGGGCGTCAGCACCGCCAAAAACATTCAGTACTTC. Translated, it gives CASSLAGVSTAKNIQYF.

The chain recombines TRBV6-6 with TRBJ1-1; TRBD1 agrees at 11 bases. CDR3 length: 16 residues. Germline values: CDR1 MNHNY, CDR2 SVGAGI (reference sequence). Trimming took 5 bases from V and 3 from J; bases not matched to a gene: 8. CDR3 in amino acids: CASSPGTGGLDTEAFF. CDR3 DNA sequence: TGTGCCAGCAGTCCCGGGACAGGGGGATTGGACACTGAAGCTTTCTTT.

This clonotype was counted between two and nine times. As DNA, the CDR3 is TGTGCCATCAGTTCTGACATCAGGGAGACCCAGTACTTC. Translation gives CAISSDIRETQYF. V is TRBV10-3 and J is TRBJ2-5; D gene uncertain. Trimming shortened V by 5 bases and J by 5 bases, and 12 bases separated the two germline ends. The length of the CDR3 is 13 residues. Germline V gene sequence: CDR1 ENHRY, CDR2 SYGVKD.

This clonotype has only a few counts. The chain couples TRBV29-1 to TRBJ1-2; no definite D call. The CDR3 consists of 12 residues. V lost 4 bases and J lost 7, with 13 bases in between. The germline V gene encodes CDR1 SQVTM and CDR2 ANQGSEA. The CDR3 sequence: CSVAGYPGGYTF. The CDR3 nucleotides read TGCAGCGTTGCCGGGTACCCGGGTGGCTACACCTTC.

This clonotype was counted a few times. The chain has TRBV15 and TRBJ1-3, with 8 bases aligning to TRBD1. Trimming cost V 4 bases and J 0 bases; bases outside gene matches: 8. The CDR3 is 17 residues long. CDR1 and CDR2 (germline): LNHNV, YYDKDF (reference sequence). The chain's CDR3 is CATSTRTGKTSGNTIYF. DNA of the CDR3: TGTGCCACCAGCACCAGGACAGGGAAAACCTCTGGAAACACCATATATTTT.

The rearrangement uses TRBV7-3 and TRBJ1-5, with D maybe TRBD1 (5 bases). Germline CDR1 SGHTA, CDR2 FQGTGA. The ends were cut back, 3 bases at V and 7 bases at J, with 22 bases in the middle. The CDR3 extends over 17 amino acids. The CDR3 is CASSFPPGPEGQQPQHF. CDR3 in DNA: TGTGCCAGCAGCTTTCCACCAGGGCCGGAGGGGCAACAGCCCCAGCATTTT.

The rearrangement joins TRBV12-3 or TRBV12-4 to TRBJ1-2; D remains unclear. Trimming took off 3 bases at V and 8 bases at J, with 19 bases between the two ends. The CDR3 totals 15 residues. As DNA, the CDR3 is TGTGCCAGCAGTTTTGTTCAGTTTTCGGGGAACGGCTACACCTTC. It encodes CASSFVQFSGNGYTF.

This clonotype was seen ten or more times. The junction does not match germline at one end; this may be a read error. This rearrangement joins TRBV5-1 to TRBJ2-1, with D perhaps matching TRBD1 or TRBD2 (5 bases each). Germline CDR1 is SGHRS and CDR2 is YFSETQ. This CDR3 has 14 residues. The CDR3 nucleotides are TGTGCCAGCAGTCTGGGGGACTCCTACAATGAGCAGTTCTTC. This gives the protein CASSLGDSYNEQFF.

This chain's CDR3 is CASSPSGGGDTGELFF. Here the CDR3 DNA reads TGTGCCAGCAGTCCGAGTGGGGGTGGAGACACCGGGGAGCTGTTTTTT. V is TRBV2 and J is TRBJ2-2; the D gene could be TRBD1 or TRBD2 (5 bases each). Germline lookup yields CDR1 SNHLY and CDR2 FYNNEI. The V gene lost 5 bases and the J gene lost 3 bases, with 16 bases spanning the gap. The CDR3 is 16 amino acids.

The rearrangement joins TRBV12-3 or TRBV12-4 to TRBJ1-5, with unresolved D. Trimming left V 3 bases short and J 3 bases short, with 12 bases between. This CDR3 is built from 15 residues. The CDR3 bases are TGTGCCAGCAGTTTTTCCGCATCCTCCAATCAGCCCCAGCATTTT. Its protein is CASSFSASSNQPQHF.

The chain carries TRBV7-2 and TRBJ2-7; D not certain. V lost 5 bases to trimming and J lost 0 bases, with 11 bases between them. There are 14 residues in the CDR3. Germline CDR1 reads SGHTA; CDR2 reads FQGNSA. CDR3 DNA sequence: TGTGCCAGCAGCCGTCGGAGAGGCTCCTACGAGCAGTACTTC. Translated: CASSRRRGSYEQYF.

This clonotype was found once. The chain is built from TRBV6-5 and TRBJ2-5; 7 bases fit TRBD1. This CDR3 is 14 amino acids long. Trimming took 0 bases from V and 7 from J; bases not matched to a gene: 5. CDR1 and CDR2 from the germline V gene are MNHEY and SVGAGI. The CDR3 bases are TGTGCCAGCAGTTACTCGAGGGGGCTCGGGACCCAGTACTTC. Translating it yields CASSYSRGLGTQYF.

Concerning this clonotype itself: One end of the junction varies from germline; a read error may be responsible. The genes are TRBV7-9 and TRBJ1-2; D call uncertain. CDR1 is SEHNR, CDR2 FQNEAQ, per germline (reference sequence). The CDR3 runs 14 residues. CDR3 DNA: TGTGCCAGCAGCCCCGCGGCAGACGCCTATGGCGACACCTTC. Translated: CASSPAADAYGDTF.

The rearrangement links TRBV6-5 to TRBJ2-3, with D tentatively TRBD1 (6 bases). This CDR3 contains 14 residues. Germline CDR1 reads MNHEY; CDR2 reads SVGAGI. Trimming removed 6 bases from V and 2 bases from J, with 12 bases in between. For the CDR3, the DNA is TGTGCCAGCAGATCGACAGGTTCCACAGATACGCAGTATTTT. This sequence encodes CASRSTGSTDTQYF.

Only a few counts were recorded for this clonotype. The V call is TRBV20-1, the J call TRBJ2-5; 9 positions match TRBD1. With V trimmed by 6 bases and J by 0 bases, 8 bases remained unmatched. CDR1 DFQATT and CDR2 SNEGSKA come from the germline V gene (reference sequence). The CDR3 sequence is 15 residues long. The CDR3 nucleotides are TGCAGTGCGGAGACCGGGACAGGGTACCAAGAGACCCAGTACTTC. Residues: CSAETGTGYQETQYF.

There are many counts of this clonotype. This rearrangement joins TRBV12-3 or TRBV12-4 to TRBJ1-5; 11 bases are a match to TRBD1. The CDR3 length is 16 residues. V shed 6 bases and J 7 bases; nucleotides not matched to a gene: 11. The CDR3 DNA follows: TGTGCCAGCAGCCCTACCGGGACAGGGGGTAGACAGCCCCAGCATTTT. It yields the protein CASSPTGTGGRQPQHF.